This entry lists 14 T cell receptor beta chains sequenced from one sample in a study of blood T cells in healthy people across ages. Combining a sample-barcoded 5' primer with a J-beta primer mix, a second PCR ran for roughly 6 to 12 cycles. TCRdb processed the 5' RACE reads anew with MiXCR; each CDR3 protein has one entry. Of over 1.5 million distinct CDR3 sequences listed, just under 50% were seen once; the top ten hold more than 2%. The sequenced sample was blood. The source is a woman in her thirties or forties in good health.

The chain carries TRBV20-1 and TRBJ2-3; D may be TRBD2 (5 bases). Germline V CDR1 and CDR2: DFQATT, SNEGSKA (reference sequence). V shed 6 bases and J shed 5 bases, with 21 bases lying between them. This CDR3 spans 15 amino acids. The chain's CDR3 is CSAASDRAAGDTQYF. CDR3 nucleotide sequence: TGCAGTGCCGCCTCTGATCGGGCCGCGGGAGATACGCAGTATTTT.

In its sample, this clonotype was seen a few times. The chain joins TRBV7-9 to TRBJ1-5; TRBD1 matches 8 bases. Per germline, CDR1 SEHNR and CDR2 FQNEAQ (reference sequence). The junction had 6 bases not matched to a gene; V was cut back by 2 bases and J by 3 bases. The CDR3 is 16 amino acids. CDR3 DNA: TGTGCCAGCAGCTTAATCGGACAGGGCGTCAATCAGCCCCAGCATTTT. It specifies CASSLIGQGVNQPQHF. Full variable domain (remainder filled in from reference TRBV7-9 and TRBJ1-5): DTGVSQNPRHKITKRGQNVTFRCDPISEHNRLYWYRQTLGQGPEFLTYFQNEAQLEKSRLLSDRFSAERPKGSFSTLEIQRTEQGDSAMYLCASSLIGQGVNQPQHFGDGTRLSIL.

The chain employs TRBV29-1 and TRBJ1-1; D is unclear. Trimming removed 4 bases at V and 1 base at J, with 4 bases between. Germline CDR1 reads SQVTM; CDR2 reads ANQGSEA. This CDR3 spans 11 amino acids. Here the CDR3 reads CSVAENTEAFF. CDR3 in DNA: TGCAGCGTTGCAGAGAACACTGAAGCTTTCTTT.

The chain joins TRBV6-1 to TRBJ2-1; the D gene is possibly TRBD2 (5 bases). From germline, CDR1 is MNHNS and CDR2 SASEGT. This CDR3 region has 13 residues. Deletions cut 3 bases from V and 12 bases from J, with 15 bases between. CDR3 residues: CASSEMTPRAQFF. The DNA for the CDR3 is TGTGCCAGCAGTGAGATGACCCCGAGGGCGCAGTTCTTC.

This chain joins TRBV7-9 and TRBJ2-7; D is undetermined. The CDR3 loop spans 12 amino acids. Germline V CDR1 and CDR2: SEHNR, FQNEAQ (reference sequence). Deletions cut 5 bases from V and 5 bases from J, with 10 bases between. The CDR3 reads CASSTRPDEQYF. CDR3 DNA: TGTGCCAGCAGCACAAGACCCGACGAGCAGTACTTC.

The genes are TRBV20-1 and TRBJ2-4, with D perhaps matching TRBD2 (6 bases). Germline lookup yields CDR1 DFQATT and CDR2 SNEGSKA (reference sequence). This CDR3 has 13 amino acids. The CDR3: CSAGREDKNIQYF. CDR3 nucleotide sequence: TGCAGCGCGGGCAGGGAGGACAAAAACATTCAGTACTTC.

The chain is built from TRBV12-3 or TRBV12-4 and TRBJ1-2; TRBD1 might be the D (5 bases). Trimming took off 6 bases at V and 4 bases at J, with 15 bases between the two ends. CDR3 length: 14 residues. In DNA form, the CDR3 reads TGTGCCAGCAGGACTCCCGGGGCCGCCTATGGCTACACCTTC. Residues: CASRTPGAAYGYTF.

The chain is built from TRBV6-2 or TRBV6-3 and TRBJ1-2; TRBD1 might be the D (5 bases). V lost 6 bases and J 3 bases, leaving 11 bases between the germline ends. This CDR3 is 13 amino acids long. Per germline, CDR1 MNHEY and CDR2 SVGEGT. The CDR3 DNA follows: TGTGCCAGCAGCTGGCAGACAGACTATGGCTACACCTTC. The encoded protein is CASSWQTDYGYTF.

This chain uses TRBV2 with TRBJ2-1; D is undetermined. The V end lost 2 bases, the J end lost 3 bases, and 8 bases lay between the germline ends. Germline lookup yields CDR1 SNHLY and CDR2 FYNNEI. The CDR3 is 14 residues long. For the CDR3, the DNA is TGTGCCAGCAGTGAAAGCCGGTACTACAATGAGCAGTTCTTC. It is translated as CASSESRYYNEQFF. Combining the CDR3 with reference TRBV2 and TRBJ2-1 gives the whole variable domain EPEVTQTPSHQVTQMGQEVILRCVPISNHLYFYWYRQILGQKVEFLVSFYNNEISEKSEIFDDQFSVERPDGSNFTLKIRSTKLEDSAMYFCASSESRYYNEQFFGPGTRLTVL.

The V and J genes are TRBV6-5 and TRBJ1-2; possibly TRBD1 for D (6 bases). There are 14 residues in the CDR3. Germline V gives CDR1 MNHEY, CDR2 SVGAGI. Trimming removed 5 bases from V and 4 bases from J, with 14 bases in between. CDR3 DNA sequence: TGTGCCAGCAGTCGCACGGACAGTTCCTATGGCTACACCTTC. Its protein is CASSRTDSSYGYTF.

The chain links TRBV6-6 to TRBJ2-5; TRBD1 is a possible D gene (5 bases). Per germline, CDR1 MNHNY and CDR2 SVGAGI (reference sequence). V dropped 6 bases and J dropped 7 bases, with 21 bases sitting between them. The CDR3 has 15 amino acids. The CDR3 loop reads CASSSPDFLQGTQYF. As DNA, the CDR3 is TGTGCCAGCAGCTCCCCCGACTTTCTCCAGGGGACCCAGTACTTC.

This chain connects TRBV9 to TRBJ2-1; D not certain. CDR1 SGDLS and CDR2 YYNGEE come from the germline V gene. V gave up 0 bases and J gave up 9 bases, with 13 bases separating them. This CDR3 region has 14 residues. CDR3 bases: TGTGCCAGCAGCGTAGCTCTGGGGTCGGCTGAGCAGTTCTTC. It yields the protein CASSVALGSAEQFF. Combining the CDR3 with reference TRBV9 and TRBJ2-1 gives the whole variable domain DSGVTQTPKHLITATGQRVTLRCSPRSGDLSVYWYQQSLDQGLQFLIQYYNGEERAKGNILERFSAQQFPDLHSELNLSSLELGDSALYFCASSVALGSAEQFFGPGTRLTVL.

CDR3 DNA: TGTGCCAGCAGTGAAGAAAACTTCACTGAAGCTTTCTTT. It is translated as CASSEENFTEAFF. The chain carries TRBV6-1 and TRBJ1-1; D is unclear. V was clipped by 1 base and J by 4 bases, with 7 bases between them. The V gene's germline CDR1 is MNHNS and CDR2 SASEGT. This CDR3 comprises 13 residues.

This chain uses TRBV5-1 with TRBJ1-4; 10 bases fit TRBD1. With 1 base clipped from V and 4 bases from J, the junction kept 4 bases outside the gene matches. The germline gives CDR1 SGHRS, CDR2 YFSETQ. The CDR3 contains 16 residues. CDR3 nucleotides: TGCGCCAGCAGCTTGACCGGACAGGGGGGTAATGAAAAACTGTTTTTT. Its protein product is CASSLTGQGGNEKLFF. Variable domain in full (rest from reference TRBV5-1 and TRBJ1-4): KAGVTQTPRYLIKTRGQQVTLSCSPISGHRSVSWYQQTPGQGLQFLFEYFSETQRNKGNFPGRFSGRQFSNSRSEMNVSTLELGDSALYLCASSLTGQGGNEKLFFGSGTQLSVL.